Listed below are T cell receptor beta chains from one sample, sequenced in a study of control samples from healthy donors and cancer patients. The method was immunoSEQ multiplex PCR; TCRdb's version includes in-frame clones alone and lacks a portion of them. The repertoire holds tens of thousands of clones, with 75% to 85% as singletons. What was sequenced was blood. These receptors all stem from a man aged 55 to 70 in good health. Each CDR3 is given with its conserved first and last residue. The order of the fields is clone size, J gene, V gene, CDR3 protein. Expanded clones get a size class; other rows say once, few or many, or leave the size out.

clone_size: NA; j_call: TRBJ2-2; v_call: TRBV7-3; cdr3_aa: CASSLTSGTTGELFF
clone_size: NA; j_call: TRBJ2-1; v_call: TRBV16; cdr3_aa: CASSQSRNDPRPYNEQFF
clone_size: NA; j_call: TRBJ2-5; v_call: TRBV2; cdr3_aa: CASSEVSGGPVETQYF
clone_size: NA; j_call: TRBJ1-1; v_call: TRBV19; cdr3_aa: CASTATRSPYEAFF
clone_size: NA; j_call: TRBJ2-4; v_call: TRBV7-9; cdr3_aa: CASSLGQGENIQYF
clone_size: NA; j_call: TRBJ1-2; v_call: TRBV29-1; cdr3_aa: CSVAGQNNYGYTF
clone_size: NA; j_call: TRBJ2-3; v_call: TRBV7-6; cdr3_aa: CASSSGRWDTDTQYF
clone_size: medium-sized; j_call: TRBJ1-1; v_call: TRBV19; cdr3_aa: CASSTAAFSEAFF
clone_size: NA; j_call: TRBJ2-1; v_call: TRBV19; cdr3_aa: CASSTGQVYNEQFF
clone_size: NA; j_call: TRBJ2-1; v_call: TRBV4-2; cdr3_aa: CASSQAAREQFF
clone_size: few; j_call: TRBJ2-7; v_call: TRBV6-5; cdr3_aa: CASSHRALSYEQYF
clone_size: NA; j_call: TRBJ1-4; v_call: TRBV15; cdr3_aa: CATSLDRGTNEKLFF
clone_size: NA; j_call: TRBJ2-5; v_call: TRBV5-1; cdr3_aa: CASTSGLAQETQYF
clone_size: NA; j_call: TRBJ2-1; v_call: TRBV7-3; cdr3_aa: CASSPDRVTYNEQFF
clone_size: NA; j_call: TRBJ1-1; v_call: TRBV19; cdr3_aa: CASTRQGSGTEAFF
clone_size: NA; j_call: TRBJ1-1; v_call: TRBV18; cdr3_aa: CASSPRGDTEAFF
clone_size: NA; j_call: TRBJ2-3; v_call: TRBV6-1; cdr3_aa: CASSEGSSGSDTQYF
clone_size: NA; j_call: TRBJ1-1; v_call: TRBV14; cdr3_aa: CASSFGQNTEAFF
clone_size: NA; j_call: TRBJ2-7; v_call: TRBV2; cdr3_aa: CASATSGTYEQYF
clone_size: once; j_call: TRBJ2-1; v_call: TRBV6-2/TRBV6-3; cdr3_aa: CASSRGRGINEQFF
clone_size: NA; j_call: TRBJ1-2; v_call: TRBV7-8; cdr3_aa: CASTLSPGDYGYTF
clone_size: few; j_call: TRBJ2-3; v_call: TRBV3-1/TRBV3-2; cdr3_aa: CASSQPDRSTDTQYF
clone_size: NA; j_call: TRBJ2-7; v_call: TRBV11-2; cdr3_aa: CASSLADRGAYEQYF
clone_size: NA; j_call: TRBJ1-4; v_call: TRBV10-3; cdr3_aa: CAISEGTATNEKLFF
clone_size: NA; j_call: TRBJ2-3; v_call: TRBV14; cdr3_aa: CASSQTRPDTQYF
clone_size: once; j_call: TRBJ1-5; v_call: TRBV19; cdr3_aa: CASSLGANQPQHF
clone_size: NA; j_call: TRBJ2-1; v_call: TRBV15; cdr3_aa: CATSREGLAGRRNEQFF
clone_size: NA; j_call: TRBJ1-1; v_call: TRBV30; cdr3_aa: CAWIWAQGAGTEAFF
clone_size: once; j_call: TRBJ2-6; v_call: TRBV7-2; cdr3_aa: CASAGARGANVLTF